These T cell receptor beta chains were read from a single sample in a study of T cell clusters in autoimmune cytopenias. Reanalyzing the multiplex PCR reads, TCRdb keeps one entry per CDR3 protein, without DNA. The ten most abundant clones cover under 20% of a sample with some 6,000 distinct CDR3 sequences. The sample taken for sequencing was peripheral blood. The receptors here all came from a human donor with an autoimmune cytopenia or autoimmune hepatitis (not recorded which). The CDR3 runs from the conserved cysteine through the conserved F or W. Clone size, where shown, is once, few, many, or a class for clones that have expanded.

v_gene	abundance	j_gene	CDR3aa
TRBV6-5	medium-sized	TRBJ2-1	CASRDYNEQFF
TRBV19	.	TRBJ1-3	CASSRGSGNTIYF
TRBV30	medium-sized	TRBJ1-2	CAYRVGIAHYGYTF
TRBV27	.	TRBJ1-2	CASSPRQGYGYTF
TRBV6-6	.	TRBJ1-2	CASSYSIKSGTYGYTF
TRBV29-1	large	TRBJ2-3	CSVGASTDTQYF
TRBV7-9	medium-sized	TRBJ2-3	CASSAHPGQRLFYTDTQYF
TRBV30	.	TRBJ1-1	CAPRTNTEAFF
TRBV13	medium-sized	TRBJ2-2	CASSLALLVGELFF
TRBV28	.	TRBJ2-1	CASSFAHEQFF
TRBV11-2	.	TRBJ1-3	CASRGQTGSGNTIYF
TRBV29-1	medium-sized	TRBJ2-5	CSVTVGGETQYF
TRBV6-2/TRBV6-3	medium-sized	TRBJ2-2	CASSYRSFVKTYTGELFF
TRBV6-2/TRBV6-3	medium-sized	TRBJ2-5	CASSYSVEETQYF
TRBV11-3	medium-sized	TRBJ1-4	CASSLLATNEKLFF
TRBV20-1	.	TRBJ2-7	CSARDVTRGGQEQYF
TRBV19	medium-sized	TRBJ1-2	CASSMGGDYGYTF